The next 7 T cell receptor beta chains were all read from a single sample in a study of T-cell reconstitution after alpha-beta-depleted transplantation in children. Using unique molecular identifiers, the investigators prepared the TCRbeta library. TCRdb redid the calling of the PCR reads with MiXCR, one entry per CDR3 protein. The repertoire holds about 830,000 distinct CDR3 sequences, 15% to 20% seen once, with approximately 5% in the top ten. This sample comprised PBMCs, mostly from graft donor cells, obtained 360 days after TCRalphabeta/CD19-depleted stem cell transplant. The receptors derive from a male patient aged 10-17 years who had a stem cell transplant for acute lymphoblastic leukemia, so the T cells may come from the graft donor.

A remark on this clonotype: One end of the junction is discordant with germline, which a read error may explain. J is TRBJ2-2 and V is TRBV20-1; the D gene is possibly TRBD2 (5 bases). CDR3 length: 12 amino acids. Per germline, CDR1 DFQATT and CDR2 SNEGSKA (reference sequence). Here the CDR3 DNA reads TGCAGTGCTAGACCAGACACCGGGGAGCCGTTTTTT. Translating it yields CSARPDTGEPFF.

This clonotype was observed at least ten times. This chain joins TRBV28 and TRBJ2-1, with D maybe TRBD2 (6 bases). Germline values: CDR1 MDHEN, CDR2 SYDVKM. The CDR3 has 15 residues. The germline V and J ends were trimmed by 6 bases and 5 bases, with 17 bases remaining between them. The CDR3 reads CASRAAGTQDNEQFF. Written as DNA, the CDR3 is TGTGCCAGCAGGGCGGCGGGAACTCAGGACAATGAGCAGTTCTTC.

This clonotype was counted a few times. The chain carries TRBV5-1 and TRBJ2-5; the D gene is possibly TRBD1 (5 bases). CDR1 and CDR2 (germline): SGHRS, YFSETQ. This CDR3 comprises 14 residues. Trimming removed 7 bases from V and 4 bases from J, with 17 bases in between. CDR3 nucleotide sequence: TGCGCCAGCTCCCTGGACCAGGGTGCAGAGACCCAGTACTTC. Its protein product is CASSLDQGAETQYF.

V gene TRBV7-9 combines with J gene TRBJ2-1; D might be TRBD1 (5 bases). V was trimmed by 3 bases and J by 3 bases, leaving 9 bases between them. CDR3 length: 14 residues. Germline loops: CDR1 SEHNR, CDR2 FQNEAQ (reference sequence). CDR3 coding DNA: TGTGCCAGCAGCTTTGCCCAGGGCTACAATGAGCAGTTCTTC. It encodes CASSFAQGYNEQFF.

The table lists this clonotype with a few counts. V and J are TRBV7-2 and TRBJ2-2; 8 positions agree with TRBD2. The CDR3 runs to 16 residues. Germline V gives CDR1 SGHTA, CDR2 FQGNSA. J lost 1 base, V lost 5 bases, and 6 bases had no gene match. The CDR3 sequence is CASSPGGTRNTGELFF. The CDR3 nucleotides read TGTGCCAGCAGCCCGGGCGGGACTAGGAACACCGGGGAGCTGTTTTTT.

This clonotype was counted ten times or more. J is TRBJ2-2 and V is TRBV20-1, with 14 bases matching TRBD2. The length of the CDR3 is 15 residues. From germline, CDR1 is DFQATT and CDR2 SNEGSKA (reference sequence). The V gene end was trimmed by 6 bases and the J gene end by 4 bases; junction bases not matched to a gene: 4. As DNA, the CDR3 is TGCAGTGCCCGACTAGCGGGGGGGACCACCGGGGAGCTGTTTTTT. Residues: CSARLAGGTTGELFF.

This clonotype was seen a few times. The V and J genes are TRBV20-1 and TRBJ2-6, with D possibly being TRBD1 or TRBD2 (6 bases each). CDR1 DFQATT and CDR2 SNEGSKA come from the germline V gene (reference sequence). V was cut by 6 bases and J by 8 bases, with 23 bases left in between. CDR3 length equals 16 residues. The DNA of the CDR3 is TGCAGTGCACAGAAGGGGGGCATCTTCGCCCCCAACGTCCTGACTTTC. Amino acid sequence: CSAQKGGIFAPNVLTF.